This TCR beta chain was recovered during a study of Tregs in tolerant kidney transplant recipients (dated by TCRdb to the late 2010s). About the investigation overall: The transplants used related donors along with nonmyeloablative bone marrow transplantation, and in the human trials mixed chimerism was transient. TCRbeta sequencing was used in the study to identify donor-specific regulatory T cells before combined kidney and bone marrow transplantation, and the identified cells were then tracked after transplant. Paper-wide results and their limitations: Donor-specific Treg expansion exceeded global Treg expansion in tolerant patients, suggesting antigen-driven rather than nonspecific expansion. PCR primers changed over time for some patients, so nucleotide-level comparison across those patients' samples was not possible. Biological reproducibility was not directly assessed, although technical replication error appeared to be minimal. Because the study included only a small number of patients, the results must be confirmed in larger populations and under other immunosuppression protocols. The most biologically relevant and donor-specific TCRbeta repertoire appeared to be identified by expanding Tregs with activated donor B cells.

Genomic DNA was extracted from sorted cells with the QIAGEN DNeasy Blood and Tissue Kit for TCRbeta CDR3 sequencing. High-throughput TCRbeta CDR3 sequencing was carried out commercially through immunoSEQ, with PCR amplification with bias correction and internal controls included. For the original study's pipeline: Unique productive TCRbeta sequences were defined by CDR3 nucleotide sequence when primers matched and otherwise by CDR3 amino acid sequence together with Vbeta and Jbeta genes. To correct sorting error, sequences shared between sorted populations at a frequency ratio of 2:1 or less were removed; the rest were assigned to the higher population. Donor-reactive sequences were defined as at least 5-fold expanded in CFSE-low cells versus unstimulated cells, with frequency of at least 0.01% in CFSE-low cells. Repertoire divergence was quantified by Jensen-Shannon divergence using the top 100 TCRbeta sequences ranked by frequency. When a sample had multiple sequencing runs, each run was corrected for sorting error separately and the runs were then pooled. TCRdb's version of the immuneACCESS table is confined to in-frame rearrangements and falls short of the full clone set. An unresolved V gene accounts for under half of the shortfall where checked; the remainder is of unknown origin. The V and J calls and clone size were taken over from that table, and D and trimming were inferred from the DNA. For this sample the table gives tens of thousands of clones, of which 95% to 98% were detected only once. In total, the top ten clones hold nearly 0.35% of the sample.

Comments on this clone: Its specific antigen is unknown. Base qualities are not at hand, and no much larger clone is one base apart.

Reading the label with the study, this specimen's time point is: blood sample drawn before combined kidney and bone marrow transplant. Unstimulated Tregs (CD4+CD25+CD127-), CD4+ non-Tregs (CD4+CD25-), CD4 and CD8 cells were FACS-sorted from thawed PBMCs. Prior to Treg sorting, thawed PBMCs were rested overnight with 200 IU/ml IL-2 at 37 degrees C. The patients were a handful of recipients of combined kidney and bone marrow transplants from the ITN036ST trial, and samples were available only for these trial subjects. Healthy control blood was processed to PBMCs with a Ficoll density gradient and then cryopreserved, whereas patient PBMCs were collected both before and after transplant. Looking up the germline V gene (reference sequence) yields CDR1 LNHNV and CDR2 YYDKDF. The CDR3 numbers 13 residues from cysteine through phenylalanine. CDR3 DNA is the only sequence kept; it has 39 bases, read in frame from the first base. At the junction V is shortened by 4 bases and J by 1 base; bases outside the gene matches: 0.

Sequences were derived from Tregs from blood, sampled before the transplant. The sequence came from a human donor who received a combined kidney and bone marrow transplant. Recombination linked TRBV15 to TRBJ1-2; TRBD1 matches 7 bases in the middle. CDR3 sequence: CATSTGGNYGYTF. The DNA sequence reads TGTGCCACCAGCACAGGGGGTAACTATGGCTACACCTTC.